The sequence of this T cell receptor beta chain was determined in a study of vaccination effects on CD4 cells after COVID-19. Across the whole study: Each participant was administered two doses of either the BNT162b2 or the mRNA-1273 vaccine.

Deletions cut 4 bases from V and 3 bases from J, with 8 bases between. The V gene's germline CDR1 is SGHTA and CDR2 FQGTGA. CDR3 length: 13 residues. Antigen-specific CD4+ T cells expanded by the ViraFEST assay with viral peptide pools were then sequenced. Researchers isolated CD4+ T cells once roughly ten days of culture had elapsed. All vaccine recipients tested negative for nucleocapsid antibodies and had never contracted SARS-CoV-2 infection. About this clone itself: Its antigen is unknown.

Data came from immunoSEQ multiplex PCR; TCRdb stores just in-frame clones and leaves some out. The table records about 71,000 clones, approximately 80% of them present only once. This chain joins TRBV7-3 and TRBJ2-3; D gene uncertain. This TCR was sampled from a human donor who received a COVID-19 vaccine. Sequences were derived from CD4+ T cells from PBMCs cultured with SARS-CoV-2 spike peptides, sampled before COVID-19 vaccination. CDR3 region: CASSSFVTDTQYF. The CDR3 DNA reads TGTGCCAGCAGCTCCTTCGTAACAGATACGCAGTATTTT.